The 26 T cell receptor beta chains below all came from one sample that was sequenced in a study of shared clonotypes between healthy human individuals (dated by TCRdb to about 2020). The library came from the immunoSEQ multiplex PCR assay. TCRdb re-hosts the immuneACCESS table, in-frame sequences only. Its copies lack some clones; in the studies checked, an unresolved V gene accounts for under half of them, and the cause for the rest is not known. The sample table shows a few million clones, and around nine tenths are seen once. The ten largest clones add up to roughly 0.14% of the sample. The specimen was naive CD4+ T cells sorted from blood. The cell subset or site label on this specimen signifies: CD45RA+ positively selected. These receptors all stem from a man aged 18 to 29 in good health.

This clone was seen a single time. This chain joins TRBV29-1 and TRBJ2-7; D ambiguous. The length of the CDR3 is 13 residues. Deletions cut 4 bases from V and 0 bases from J, with 10 bases between. CDR1 SQVTM and CDR2 ANQGSEA come from the germline V gene. The CDR3 here is CSVVVVSSYEQYF. DNA of the CDR3: TGCAGCGTTGTGGTGGTGAGCTCCTACGAGCAGTACTTC.

The V gene is TRBV6-1, the J gene TRBJ2-6, with D maybe TRBD1 (6 bases). The CDR3 runs 15 residues. V shed 1 base and J shed 7 bases, with 11 bases lying between them. The V gene's germline CDR1 is MNHNS and CDR2 SASEGT. The CDR3 region has the DNA TGTGCCAGCAGTGAAGTGTCAGGGGTAGCCAACGTCCTGACTTTC. Its protein is CASSEVSGVANVLTF.

CDR3 nucleotide sequence: TGTGCCAGCAGTTTCTCCAGGGATACAGATACGCAGTATTTT. The encoded protein is CASSFSRDTDTQYF. The chain joins TRBV27 to TRBJ2-3; tentatively, D is TRBD1 (5 bases). Germline V CDR1 and CDR2: MNHEY, SMNVEV (reference sequence). The CDR3 is 14 amino acids. V gave up 3 bases and J gave up 3 bases, with 10 bases separating them.

V usage is TRBV19 and J usage is TRBJ2-5; 9 bases fit TRBD1. V dropped 5 bases and J dropped 6; count of bases not matched to a gene: 10. This CDR3 contains 15 residues. Looked up from germline, CDR1 is LNHDA and CDR2 is SQIVND (reference sequence). The CDR3 protein is CASSPGTGNAKTQYF. The CDR3 bases are TGTGCCAGTAGTCCTGGGACAGGGAACGCTAAGACCCAGTACTTC.

The chain links TRBV28 to TRBJ1-1, with D perhaps matching TRBD1 (6 bases). The CDR3 spans 12 residues. Germline assignment: CDR1 MDHEN and CDR2 SYDVKM. The V end was cut by 7 bases, the J end by 5 bases, with 11 bases between. In DNA, the CDR3 is TGTGCCAGCACCCTAGGGGGAACTGAAGCTTTCTTT. Its translation: CASTLGGTEAFF.

V gene TRBV2 combines with J gene TRBJ2-3, with D possibly TRBD1 on 7 matching bases. V shed 3 bases and J shed 0 bases, with 10 bases lying between them. This CDR3 region has 15 residues. Germline V gene sequence: CDR1 SNHLY, CDR2 FYNNEI. CDR3 residues: CASSEGGQSTDTQYF. The CDR3 DNA reads TGTGCCAGCAGTGAGGGGGGACAGAGCACAGATACGCAGTATTTT. Filled out from reference TRBV2 and TRBJ2-3, the complete variable domain reads EPEVTQTPSHQVTQMGQEVILRCVPISNHLYFYWYRQILGQKVEFLVSFYNNEISEKSEIFDDQFSVERPDGSNFTLKIRSTKLEDSAMYFCASSEGGQSTDTQYFGPGTRLTVL.

In regard to this clone: The same CDR3 arises from other DNA sequences in this sample as well. V and J are TRBV30 and TRBJ1-4; the D is unclear. CDR1 and CDR2 (germline): GTSNPN, SVGIG (reference sequence). The CDR3 is made up of 13 amino acids. The V and J ends lost 1 base and 2 bases respectively, with 5 bases between them. The CDR3 sequence is CAWSGGTNEKLFF. The DNA for the CDR3 is TGTGCCTGGAGTGGAGGGACTAATGAAAAACTGTTTTTT.

V and J are TRBV7-2 and TRBJ2-3; TRBD2 agrees at 8 bases. V lost 4 bases and J lost 8; bases outside the gene matches: 5. Germline V gene data show CDR1 as SGHTA and CDR2 as FQGNSA. The CDR3 is made up of 13 amino acids. CDR3 nucleotide sequence: TGTGCCAGCAGCTCGGGACTAGAGGGTACGCAGTATTTT. Protein sequence: CASSSGLEGTQYF. The variable domain in full, with the rest retrieved from reference TRBV7-2 and TRBJ2-3, is GAGVSQSPSNKVTEKGKDVELRCDPISGHTALYWYRQSLGQGLEFLIYFQGNSAPDKSGLPSDRFSAERTGGSVSTLTIQRTQQEDSAVYLCASSSGLEGTQYFGPGTRLTVL.

The V call is TRBV9, the J call TRBJ2-1, with 8 bases lining up with TRBD2. Trimming cost V 2 bases and J 5 bases; bases outside gene matches: 3. The germline CDR1 and CDR2 sequences are SGDLS and YYNGEE. The CDR3 totals 14 residues. CDR3 sequence (DNA): TGTGCCAGCAGCGTGATAGCGGGAAACAATGAGCAGTTCTTC. This encodes CASSVIAGNNEQFF. The variable domain in full, completed from reference TRBV9 and TRBJ2-1, reads DSGVTQTPKHLITATGQRVTLRCSPRSGDLSVYWYQQSLDQGLQFLIQYYNGEERAKGNILERFSAQQFPDLHSELNLSSLELGDSALYFCASSVIAGNNEQFFGPGTRLTVL.

V usage is TRBV28 and J usage is TRBJ2-2, with 12 bases lining up with TRBD2. The CDR3 length is 15 residues. CDR1 and CDR2 (germline): MDHEN, SYDVKM. With 9 bases clipped from V and 6 bases from J, the junction kept 8 bases outside the gene matches. In nucleotides, the CDR3 is TGTGCCAGTAGCTCTAGCGGGAGGGCCCCCGGGGAGCTGTTTTTT. Protein sequence: CASSSSGRAPGELFF.

The chain combines TRBV10-2 with TRBJ2-2, with D tentatively TRBD1 (6 bases). The germline V gene encodes CDR1 WSHSY and CDR2 SAAADI. Trimming took off 8 bases at V and 2 bases at J, with 9 bases between the two ends. The CDR3 contains 13 residues. Here the CDR3 reads CASGTLNTGELFF. DNA of the CDR3: TGCGCCAGCGGGACACTTAACACCGGGGAGCTGTTTTTT.

The chain joins TRBV7-8 to TRBJ2-5, with D possibly TRBD2 on 5 matching bases. V gave up 2 bases and J gave up 5 bases, with 12 bases separating them. The CDR3 covers 14 residues. CDR1 SGHVS and CDR2 FQNEAQ come from the germline V gene. The CDR3 protein is CASSLSLAEETQYF. Written as DNA, the CDR3 is TGTGCCAGCAGCTTATCGCTAGCAGAGGAGACCCAGTACTTC.

The chain has TRBV18 and TRBJ2-5; a weak D match, TRBD1 (6 bases). Trimming pared 2 bases from V and 7 bases from J, leaving 11 bases between. Germline V lookup: CDR1 KGHSH, CDR2 LQKENI. This CDR3 comprises 13 residues. The CDR3 nucleotides are TGTGCCAGCTCACCAGACAGGATAGGGACCCAGTACTTC. This encodes CASSPDRIGTQYF.

V is TRBV19 and J is TRBJ2-7, with TRBD2 matching over 7 bases. V lost 5 bases and J lost 0; bases outside the gene matches: 7. This CDR3 region has 15 residues. CDR1 is LNHDA and CDR2 is SQIVND in the germline V gene (reference sequence). CDR3 coding DNA: TGTGCCAGTAGTCGACAAGCGGGAAGCTCCTACGAGCAGTACTTC. Translating gives CASSRQAGSSYEQYF.

The chain links TRBV27 to TRBJ1-3; D is uncertain. CDR3 length: 13 residues. V dropped 2 bases and J dropped 3 bases, with 5 bases sitting between them. Germline CDR1 MNHEY, CDR2 SMNVEV (reference sequence). The CDR3 region has the DNA TGTGCCAGCAGTTTACACAGTGGAAACACCATATATTTT. It codes for CASSLHSGNTIYF.

To note about this clone: The sample holds other DNA sequences that translate to the same CDR3. The chain has TRBV2 and TRBJ1-1; D is uncertain. CDR3 length: 12 amino acids. CDR1 and CDR2 from the germline V gene are SNHLY and FYNNEI. V was trimmed by 6 bases and J by 1 base, leaving 6 bases between them. CDR3 amino acids: CASSGENTEAFF. The CDR3 coding sequence is TGTGCCAGCAGCGGGGAGAACACTGAAGCTTTCTTT.

This chain uses TRBV6-6 with TRBJ2-7; 7 positions match TRBD1. Germline V gene sequence: CDR1 MNHNY, CDR2 SVGAGI (reference sequence). V shed 2 bases and J 2 bases; nucleotides not matched to a gene: 3. The CDR3 has 14 amino acids. The CDR3 sequence: CASSYRGPPYEQYF. The CDR3 DNA sequence: TGTGCCAGCAGTTACAGGGGGCCTCCCTACGAGCAGTACTTC.

The V gene is TRBV27, the J gene TRBJ1-6; 9 nucleotides line up with TRBD1. Germline CDR1 reads MNHEY; CDR2 reads SMNVEV (reference sequence). Trimming took 6 bases from V and 7 from J; bases not matched to a gene: 7. The CDR3 covers 15 residues. The CDR3 DNA is TGTGCCAGCAGGGACAGGGGAGTTTTGAATTCACCCCTCCACTTT. It codes for CASRDRGVLNSPLHF.

The chain joins TRBV10-3 to TRBJ2-5, with TRBD2 matching over 7 bases. After removal of 8 bases from V and 5 bases from J, the junction contained 8 bases not matched to a gene. Per germline, CDR1 ENHRY and CDR2 SYGVKD. CDR3 size: 13 residues. The DNA for the CDR3 is TGTGCCATCGGTGGCGGGGGAGGTGAGACCCAGTACTTC. Translating gives CAIGGGGGETQYF.

CDR3 nucleotides: TGTGCCAGCAGCAAACAGGGCTCTGGGGCCAACGTCCTGACTTTC. It is translated as CASSKQGSGANVLTF. The chain employs TRBV7-9 and TRBJ2-6, with D maybe TRBD1 (6 bases). The CDR3 has 15 amino acids. The V end was cut by 5 bases, the J end by 0 bases, with 8 bases between. CDR1 is SEHNR, CDR2 FQNEAQ, per germline (reference sequence).

This clone is a singleton in its sample. The rearrangement links TRBV15 to TRBJ1-2; D unclear. The CDR3 sequence is 14 residues long. V shed 0 bases and J shed 4 bases, with 9 bases lying between them. From germline, CDR1 is LNHNV and CDR2 YYDKDF (reference sequence). CDR3: CATSRDPAAYGYTF. In DNA form, the CDR3 reads TGTGCCACCAGCAGAGATCCAGCCGCCTATGGCTACACCTTC.

The rearrangement joins TRBV6-4 to TRBJ1-6, with TRBD1 matching over 9 bases. After removal of 4 bases from V and 13 bases from J, the junction contained 8 bases not matched to a gene. The germline CDR1 and CDR2 sequences are MRHNA and SNTAGT. The CDR3 length is 14 residues. In DNA, the CDR3 is TGTGCCAGCAGTGTGGGGACAGGGCCTTCGCCCCTCCACTTT. Encoded protein: CASSVGTGPSPLHF.

V gene TRBV7-2 combines with J gene TRBJ2-3, with TRBD1 matching over 9 bases. There are 14 residues in the CDR3. The trim removed 5 bases at V and 4 bases at J, leaving 4 bases unmatched. CDR1 is SGHTA and CDR2 is FQGNSA in the germline V gene. CDR3 region: CASSLRTGADTQYF. In nucleotides, the CDR3 is TGTGCCAGCAGCCTCCGGACAGGGGCAGATACGCAGTATTTT.

In its sample, this clone was seen once. The chain combines TRBV25-1 with TRBJ2-5, with 8 nucleotides matching TRBD2. In germline, CDR1 is MGHDK, CDR2 SYGVNS. This CDR3 is 16 amino acids long. J was trimmed by 2 bases and V by 1 base; bases with no gene match: 6. The CDR3 region is CASSEWLAGRQETQYF. As DNA, the CDR3 is TGTGCCAGCAGTGAATGGTTAGCGGGGCGACAAGAGACCCAGTACTTC. Together with reference TRBV25-1 and TRBJ2-5, the CDR3 gives the full variable domain: EADIYQTPRYLVIGTGKKITLECSQTMGHDKMYWYQQDPGMELHLIHYSYGVNSTEKGDLSSESTVSRIRTEHFPLTLESARPSHTSQYLCASSEWLAGRQETQYFGPGTRLLVL.

Points on this clone: The same CDR3 is also encoded by other DNA sequences in this sample. This rearrangement joins TRBV18 to TRBJ2-5; D call uncertain. The CDR3 spans 13 residues. Trimming stripped 1 base from V and 4 bases from J, with 7 bases between. Germline loops: CDR1 KGHSH, CDR2 LQKENI. CDR3 loop: CASSPLVGETQYF. CDR3 sequence (DNA): TGTGCCAGCTCACCACTCGTTGGAGAGACCCAGTACTTC.

V is TRBV19 and J is TRBJ1-5; 7 nucleotides match TRBD1. CDR1 and CDR2 (germline): LNHDA, SQIVND (reference sequence). The length of the CDR3 is 15 residues. Germline trimming cut 4 bases from V and 4 bases from J; bases unmatched to any gene: 7. CDR3 nucleotide sequence: TGTGCCAGTAGTACCGGGACAGTTACTAATCAGCCCCAGCATTTT. Residues: CASSTGTVTNQPQHF.